The rows below give T cell receptor beta chains drawn from one sample of a study of blood T cell repertoires in COVID-19. Only in-frame clones appear in the TCRdb table, and some are missing; sequencing was by immunoSEQ multiplex PCR. Of some 190,000 clones detected, 86% appear once; the ten largest clones hold 5.6%. Specimen: PBMCs or T cells enriched from blood (not recorded which). The receptors were sampled from a man aged 40-49 years with acute COVID-19. Both conserved end residues are trimmed from each CDR3.

>TRBJ2-1|TRBV9
ASSGGTSGRAYNEQF
>TRBJ2-5|TRBV20-1
SAGDGETQY
>TRBJ2-6|TRBV2
ARGRGGPNPSSGANVLT
>TRBJ2-7|TRBV5-1
ASSLLTGTNYEQY
>TRBJ2-5|TRBV28
ASSLSGSQETQY
>TRBJ2-1|TRBV11-2
ASSFLAGGSYNEQF
>TRBJ1-2|TRBV29-1
SAGGTLYGYT
>TRBJ2-7|TRBV20-1
SVADRYEQY
>TRBJ2-3|TRBV7-3
ASSSRGGTDTQY
>TRBJ2-5|TRBV5-4
ASSLRRSGGLAKETQY
>TRBJ1-1|TRBV27
ASSRQGNTEAF
>TRBJ1-2|TRBV6-6
ASSFPPGQDYGYT
>TRBJ2-2|TRBV24-1
ATSDPGGQPTGELF
>TRBJ1-5|TRBV7-8
ASSLGQVGSSQH
>TRBJ2-6|TRBV7-9
ASSFRGSGANVLT
>TRBJ1-2|TRBV7-2
ASSQDRSYGYT
>TRBJ2-1|TRBV30
AFLIAGSYNEQF
>TRBJ1-4|TRBV6-6
ASRTGQGREKLF
>TRBJ1-1|TRBV6-5
ASSSPGQLSTEAF
>TRBJ2-1|TRBV3-1/TRBV3-2
ASSPSPGKYNEQF
>TRBJ2-7|TRBV18
ASSPTSTAVYEQY
>TRBJ2-1|TRBV28
ASRAGGLIEQF
>TRBJ2-2|TRBV19
ASSIEGQGAGELF
>TRBJ1-2|TRBV28
ASSRPGQGPSNYGYT
>TRBJ1-3|TRBV28
ASSVSGTGNTGNTIY
>TRBJ2-3|TRBV6-5
ASSYSRGIPDTQY
>TRBJ1-1|TRBV6-5
ASSYRDGVSGAF
>TRBJ1-5|TRBV19
ASNGQGNQPQH
>TRBJ1-1|TRBV9
ASSVVTGNTEAF
>TRBJ1-2|TRBV9
ASSAGQGSYT
>TRBJ2-3|TRBV11-2
ASSRGPYTDTQY
>TRBJ1-6|TRBV19
ASSAGYRSPLH
>TRBJ2-2|TRBV6-5
ASALAGVGSGELF
>TRBJ1-1|TRBV2
ASPGQGNTEAF
>TRBJ1-1|TRBV19
ASSIVNRVDTEAF
>TRBJ2-1|TRBV11-2
ASSATGTGRGF
>TRBJ2-7|TRBV30
AWSIGLAGSEQY
>TRBJ2-2|TRBV19
ASSPRGRVTGELF
>TRBJ2-2|TRBV7-2
ASSPQVPRVTGELF
>TRBJ1-5|TRBV9
ASSVGPGTYQPQH
>TRBJ1-3|TRBV25-1
ASSESTGAGNTIY
>TRBJ2-7|TRBV5-1
ASRQAWVEIYEQY